Shown below are 19 T cell receptor beta chains from a single sample sequenced in a study of lymphopenia after photon versus proton radiotherapy. The table came from immunoSEQ multiplex PCR; TCRdb's copy has only in-frame clones and leaves some out. This repertoire shows 65,000 to 90,000 clones, just under 95% found once; its top ten account for 2% to 2.5%. The specimen comprised peripheral blood, sampled from a patient treated with photon-based radiotherapy. The source of these receptors is a woman aged 40 to 49 with cholangiocarcinoma.

The genes are TRBV27 and TRBJ2-7; 12 bases fit TRBD2. This CDR3 is built from 13 residues. J gave up 12 bases and V 8 bases, and 11 bases lay outside the gene matches. CDR1 is MNHEY, CDR2 SMNVEV, per germline (reference sequence). The DNA of the CDR3 is TGTGCCAGCGCGACCCCGACTAGCGGGAGACCGTACTTC. Its protein product is CASATPTSGRPYF.

The chain is built from TRBV7-8 and TRBJ1-2, with D unresolved. CDR3 size: 13 residues. In germline, CDR1 is SGHVS, CDR2 FQNEAQ. Trimming pared 5 bases from V and 2 bases from J, leaving 9 bases between. Written as DNA, the CDR3 is TGTGCCAGCAGCCTCCTAGAGAACTATGGCTACACCTTC. This gives the protein CASSLLENYGYTF.

V usage is TRBV5-4 and J usage is TRBJ1-2, with D unresolved. Germline assignment: CDR1 SGHNT and CDR2 YYREEE (reference sequence). The V end was cut by 2 bases, the J end by 2 bases, with 13 bases between. There are 15 residues in the CDR3. The CDR3 spells CASSLWPPGNYGYTF. CDR3 DNA sequence: TGTGCCAGCAGCTTATGGCCCCCCGGGAACTATGGCTACACCTTC.

The chain joins TRBV27 to TRBJ2-7; weak D call: TRBD1 (6 bases). The CDR3 length is 15 residues. The V gene's germline CDR1 is MNHEY and CDR2 SMNVEV (reference sequence). Trimming removed 5 bases from V and 1 base from J, with 15 bases in between. CDR3 coding DNA: TGTGCCAGCAGTCCGCGCGCCGGGACATCCTACGAGCAGTACTTC. Translation gives CASSPRAGTSYEQYF.

V gene TRBV6-6 combines with J gene TRBJ2-4, with D possibly matching TRBD1 (5 bases). Trimming cost V 6 bases and J 10 bases, with 22 bases left between them. Germline loops: CDR1 MNHNY, CDR2 SVGAGI (reference sequence). CDR3 length equals 15 residues. The CDR3 reads CASRDGRVGIRIQYF. The CDR3 DNA reads as TGTGCCAGCAGGGACGGCAGGGTTGGGATAAGAATTCAGTACTTC.

This rearrangement joins TRBV2 to TRBJ2-2; TRBD1 aligns across 10 bases. This CDR3 has 14 amino acids. Trimming removed 8 bases from V and 3 bases from J; junction bases left unmatched: 3. Germline V lookup: CDR1 SNHLY, CDR2 FYNNEI. Written as DNA, the CDR3 is TGTGCCAGCGGGGGACAGGGGTACACCGGGGAGCTGTTTTTT. Translated, it gives CASGGQGYTGELFF.

This chain joins TRBV25-1 and TRBJ1-1; no clear D. CDR1 is MGHDK, CDR2 SYGVNS, per germline. The CDR3 loop spans 15 amino acids. The V gene lost 8 bases and the J gene lost 0 bases, with 16 bases spanning the gap. For the CDR3, the DNA is TGTGCCAGCGAGCCCTTTGAAAGTATGAACACTGAAGCTTTCTTT. Its protein product is CASEPFESMNTEAFF.

The V gene is TRBV7-8, the J gene TRBJ2-1; the D is unclear. The CDR3 totals 14 residues. Germline V gene lookup returns CDR1 SGHVS and CDR2 FQNEAQ. The germline V and J ends were trimmed by 2 bases and 5 bases, with 10 bases remaining between them. The CDR3 region is CASSLSNRDNEQFF. The CDR3 nucleotides read TGTGCCAGCAGCTTAAGTAACAGAGACAATGAGCAGTTCTTC. Variable domain in full (rest from reference TRBV7-8 and TRBJ2-1): GAGVSQSPRYKVAKRGQDVALRCDPISGHVSLFWYQQALGQGPEFLTYFQNEAQLDKSGLPSDRFFAERPEGSVSTLKIQRTQQEDSAVYLCASSLSNRDNEQFFGPGTRLTVL.

J is TRBJ2-1 and V is TRBV19; 9 bases line up with TRBD2. Germline V gene data show CDR1 as LNHDA and CDR2 as SQIVND (reference sequence). The CDR3 sequence is 17 residues long. V lost 6 bases to trimming and J lost 3 bases; unmatched junction nucleotides: 12. The CDR3 is CASSLRNLAGLYNEQFF. The CDR3 DNA reads TGTGCCAGTAGCCTCAGGAACCTAGCGGGGCTCTACAATGAGCAGTTCTTC.

The chain recombines TRBV30 with TRBJ2-7, with TRBD1 matching 9 bases. CDR3 size: 12 residues. Trimming cost V 5 bases and J 1 base; bases outside gene matches: 0. Germline V gene data show CDR1 as GTSNPN and CDR2 as SVGIG (reference sequence). The CDR3 spells CAWGTGSYEQYF. The CDR3 region has the DNA TGTGCCTGGGGGACAGGGTCCTACGAGCAGTACTTC.

The chain employs TRBV6-1 and TRBJ1-5, with D unresolved. This CDR3 spans 12 amino acids. Germline V gives CDR1 MNHNS, CDR2 SASEGT. The V gene lost 4 bases and the J gene lost 11 bases, with 12 bases spanning the gap. CDR3 amino acids: CASSVGGGAQHF. The CDR3 DNA is TGTGCCAGCAGTGTGGGTGGCGGGGCCCAGCATTTT.

The chain recombines TRBV27 with TRBJ2-3, with 7 bases aligning to TRBD1. This CDR3 has 16 residues. Germline V lookup: CDR1 MNHEY, CDR2 SMNVEV (reference sequence). V lost 5 bases, J lost 0 bases, and 8 bases stayed unmatched. CDR3 bases: TGTGCCAGCAGTCATTACAGGGGCGGGAGCACAGATACGCAGTATTTT. This translates into CASSHYRGGSTDTQYF.

The chain is built from TRBV9 and TRBJ2-1; D unresolved. The germline CDR1 and CDR2 sequences are SGDLS and YYNGEE. The V and J ends lost 2 bases and 5 bases respectively, with 11 bases between them. The CDR3 spans 14 residues. CDR3 bases: TGTGCCAGCAGCGTGGAGCCCGAAAACAATGAGCAGTTCTTC. As protein: CASSVEPENNEQFF.

V usage is TRBV18 and J usage is TRBJ1-1; D is unclear. With 5 bases removed from V and 0 bases from J, the gap between germline ends came to 7 bases. The CDR3 runs 13 residues. Germline V gene sequence: CDR1 KGHSH, CDR2 LQKENI. CDR3 loop: CASSEGLNTEAFF. The DNA for the CDR3 is TGTGCCAGCTCAGAGGGTCTGAACACTGAAGCTTTCTTT. Full variable domain (remainder filled in from reference TRBV18 and TRBJ1-1): NAGVMQNPRHLVRRRGQEARLRCSPMKGHSHVYWYRQLPEEGLKFMVYLQKENIIDESGMPKERFSAEFPKEGPSILRIQQVVRGDSAAYFCASSEGLNTEAFFGQGTRLTVV.

The rearrangement joins TRBV5-1 to TRBJ2-3; no reliable D call. Germline CDR1 is SGHRS and CDR2 is YFSETQ. The V gene lost 0 bases and the J gene lost 2 bases, with 4 bases spanning the gap. The CDR3 contains 13 residues. CDR3 sequence (DNA): TGCGCCAGCAGCTTGGTCTCCACAGATACGCAGTATTTT. It codes for CASSLVSTDTQYF.

The J gene is TRBJ1-4, the V gene TRBV5-4; the D gene is possibly TRBD1 (5 bases). This CDR3 spans 14 amino acids. The germline V gene encodes CDR1 SGHNT and CDR2 YYREEE (reference sequence). Trimming left V 4 bases short and J 4 bases short, with 11 bases between. CDR3 residues: CASSQGRINEKLFF. As DNA, the CDR3 is TGTGCCAGCAGCCAGGGACGGATTAATGAAAAACTGTTTTTT.

The V gene is TRBV7-2, the J gene TRBJ2-7; D may be TRBD1 or TRBD2 (5 bases each). The CDR3 has 14 residues. CDR1 SGHTA and CDR2 FQGNSA come from the germline V gene. V dropped 3 bases and J dropped 2 bases, with 11 bases sitting between them. CDR3 nucleotides: TGTGCCAGCAGCTTGTACCCGGGACCCTACGAGCAGTACTTC. Translation: CASSLYPGPYEQYF.

V gene TRBV27 combines with J gene TRBJ2-1, with 10 bases lining up with TRBD2. V lost 7 bases, J lost 6 bases, and 6 bases stayed unmatched. There are 14 residues in the CDR3. The germline V gene encodes CDR1 MNHEY and CDR2 SMNVEV (reference sequence). The CDR3 here is CASTRLAGLNEQFF. The DNA of the CDR3 is TGTGCCAGCACAAGACTAGCGGGCCTCAATGAGCAGTTCTTC.

Concerning this clone: An end of the junction does not agree with germline; a read error may underlie this. The CDR3 DNA reads as TGTGCCAGCACCGAAGACTGGGCACCTGGCAACACCATATATTTT. Encoded protein: CASTEDWAPGNTIYF. The chain couples TRBV4-2 to TRBJ1-3; D call uncertain. The CDR3 spans 15 residues. CDR1 LGHNA and CDR2 YNFKEQ come from the germline V gene.